This T cell receptor (beta chain) was recorded in a study of T cell clonotyping in hematopoietic cell transplantation. Across the whole study: Pretransplant recipient samples were taken after cytoreduction.

Regarding time point: recipient sample about 28 days before transplant, after cytoreduction. Recipients were bled about 28 days pretransplant and at posttransplant days 30, 100, 180. Here immunoSEQ multiplex PCR was the method, and the copy in TCRdb shows in-frame clones only, minus some. The sample records 16,000 or so clones, just over 90% being singletons. This sequence originates from a man aged 18-30 years with biphenotypic leukemia. Some clones in this sample may be carry-over from other donors' samples. Here the sequenced sample was peripheral blood mononuclear cells, taken before stem cell transplant.

The CDR3 region is CASSLSGQGAGNSPLHF. The CDR3 DNA reads TGTGCCAGCAGTTTATCGGGACAGGGGGCTGGAAATTCACCCCTCCACTTT. The V call is TRBV27, the J call TRBJ1-6; 12 nucleotides match TRBD1. CDR3 length: 17 amino acids. Germline CDR1 is MNHEY and CDR2 is SMNVEV (reference sequence). V shed 0 bases, J shed 7 bases, and the junction held 4 bases outside the gene matches.